The present T cell receptor (beta chain) was sequenced within a study of long-term antiretroviral therapy in people with HIV. Investigators performed immunoSEQ version v3.0 at survey level. The study targeted roughly 35,000-50,000 T-cell genomes per sample in sequencing. Assay: immunoSEQ multiplex PCR; the TCRdb copy retains only in-frame clones and omits some. The repertoire holds 30,000 to 35,000 clones, with roughly three quarters as singletons. Unmatched junction bases numbered 9, after V lost 7 bases and J lost 3 bases. The CDR3 contains 15 residues. Germline lookup yields CDR1 MNHNS and CDR2 SASEGT. Study-wide findings and caveats: On ART adherence, viral resistance or therapy changes, no data were available. Pre-ART-expanded clones dominated the repertoire at all time points.

Every single participant having HIV got treatment inside the United States. This clone came up a few times. What it recognizes is unknown. This sequence originates from a woman aged 45-60 years with HIV. This rearrangement joins TRBV6-1 to TRBJ1-5; TRBD1 aligns across 7 bases. Sequences were derived from unsorted PBMCs, sampled 3.1 years after starting antiretroviral therapy. The CDR3 sequence is CASMEYRGLNQPQHF. The CDR3 bases are TGTGCCAGCATGGAGTACAGGGGACTCAATCAGCCCCAGCATTTT.